This is a list of T cell receptor beta chains from one sample in a study of OX40 agonist ivuxolimab in advanced cancers. The protocol was immunoSEQ multiplex PCR, while the TCRdb copy is restricted to in-frame clones and leaves out a portion. Here the sample spans fewer than 100,000 clones, 70% to 90% being singletons. The material sequenced was CD4+ or CD8+ T cells sorted from blood, taken in a trial of the OX40 agonist ivuxolimab. The receptors shown here come from an adult with an advanced solid tumor such as melanoma, head and neck, liver or kidney cancer. The CDR3 runs from the conserved cysteine through the conserved F or W. A D gene is named only where the DNA matches it firmly. Not all rows give a size; the values are once, few, many and, for expanded clones, a class.

D gene,V gene,clone size,J gene,CDR3 DNA,CDR3 protein
-,TRBV19,-,TRBJ1-2,TGTGCCAGTAGTATTGGGGCAGGCCTAGGTGGCTACACCTTC,CASSIGAGLGGYTF
-,TRBV6-5,-,TRBJ2-7,TGTGCCAGCAGCCCCACTAGTTCAACCTACTACGAGCAGTACTTC,CASSPTSSTYYEQYF
-,TRBV19,-,TRBJ1-6,TGTGCCAGTAGTATAGTAGGAGGGACACGGCCCACCTATAATTCACCCCTCCACTTT,CASSIVGGTRPTYNSPLHF
-,TRBV5-6,-,TRBJ1-6,TGTGCCAGCAGCTTGGAGGGGTCCCCCTATAATTCACCCCTCCACTTT,CASSLEGSPYNSPLHF
-,TRBV4-1,-,TRBJ2-3,TGCGCCAGCAGCCTCGGAAGGACTCGTCCCCCGGCAGATACGCAGTATTTT,CASSLGRTRPPADTQYF
-,TRBV27,-,TRBJ1-2,TGTGCCAGCAGTTTCCTCCTAGGGTATGGCTACACCTTC,CASSFLLGYGYTF
-,TRBV7-8,-,TRBJ2-1,TGTGCCAGCAGCCCTGGGGCAGGGACCTACAATGAGCAGTTCTTC,CASSPGAGTYNEQFF
-,TRBV6-6,-,TRBJ2-5,TGTGCCAGCAGTCCACCGGGCCCTCAAGAGTACTTC,CASSPPGPQEYF
TRBD1,TRBV7-9,-,TRBJ1-4,TGTGCCAGCAGCTCCCAGGGGGGGAAAGATGAAAAACTGTTTTTT,CASSSQGGKDEKLFF
-,TRBV2,-,TRBJ1-4,TGTGCCAGCAGTGCGCTGGTGAATCCTGAAAAACTGTTTTTT,CASSALVNPEKLFF
-,TRBV19,-,TRBJ2-1,TGTGCCAGCCACCCAACGGGGGTCCCTAATGAGCAGTTCTTC,CASHPTGVPNEQFF
-,TRBV20-1,once,TRBJ1-1,TGCAGTGCTAGAGATAGTCGGAAAGCTTTCTTT,CSARDSRKAFF
-,TRBV5-6,-,TRBJ2-3,TGTGCCAGCAGCTTGGGTGGGAGTCGACATACGCAGTATTTT,CASSLGGSRHTQYF
-,TRBV7-9,few,TRBJ1-2,TGTGCCAGCAGCTTAGAAGACAGGTTCTATGGCTACACCTTC,CASSLEDRFYGYTF
-,TRBV2,-,TRBJ2-3,TGTGCCAGCAGCCTCCGACTAAGCACAGATACGCAGTATTTT,CASSLRLSTDTQYF
-,TRBV18,once,TRBJ2-3,TGTGCCAGCTCCCAGAGAGCAGATACGCAGTATTTT,CASSQRADTQYF
-,TRBV29-1,-,TRBJ1-2,TGCAGCGCGAACCCTGGGGGAATCAGGGGCTACACCTTC,CSANPGGIRGYTF
TRBD1,TRBV4-1,-,TRBJ1-3,TGCGCCAGCAGCCAAGCGACAGGGGGATCTGGAAACACCATATATTTT,CASSQATGGSGNTIYF
TRBD1,TRBV6-5,few,TRBJ2-7,TGTGCCAGCACCGGGACAGGCGACGCCGAGCAGTACTTC,CASTGTGDAEQYF
TRBD1,TRBV6-6,-,TRBJ1-4,TGTGCCAGCATCGACAGGGGCGGTAGTGAAAAACTGTTTTTT,CASIDRGGSEKLFF
-,TRBV18,once,TRBJ2-7,TGTGCCAGCTCACCAACGTTAGGAGGGGATTACGAGCAGTACTTC,CASSPTLGGDYEQYF
-,TRBV11-2,-,TRBJ1-2,TGTGCCAGCAGCTTAGCTCGGTATGGCTACACCTTC,CASSLARYGYTF
TRBD2,TRBV28,-,TRBJ2-1,TGTGCCAGCAGTGACTACGGACTAGTCGGGAATGAGCAGTTCTTC,CASSDYGLVGNEQFF
TRBD2,TRBV4-1,-,TRBJ2-3,TGCGCCAGCAGCCGGGGGAGCGGGGTTTCCGCAGATACGCAGTATTTT,CASSRGSGVSADTQYF
TRBD2,TRBV6-1,-,TRBJ2-1,TGTGCCAGCAGTGTTCAACTAGCGGGGGGGTCTGTCTCCAATGAGCAGTTCTTC,CASSVQLAGGSVSNEQFF
-,TRBV4-1,-,TRBJ2-6,TGCGCCAGCAGCCAAACGGACGGAGGATCCTCTGGGGCCAACGTCCTGACTTTC,CASSQTDGGSSGANVLTF
-,TRBV5-6,-,TRBJ2-1,TGTGCCAGCAGCCCAGAGAGTACTTCTGGATCTGAGCAGTTCTTC,CASSPESTSGSEQFF
-,TRBV5-4,few,TRBJ2-2,TGTGCCAGCAGGACCCCTTCCGGGGAGCTGTTTTTT,CASRTPSGELFF
TRBD1,TRBV29-1,-,TRBJ2-2,TGCAGCGTTATCTGGCGGGACAGGGGTTCAGGGGAGCTGTTTTTT,CSVIWRDRGSGELFF
-,TRBV4-1,-,TRBJ2-7,TGCGCCAGCAGCCAATCGGATTTGGCTAGCTACGAGCAGTACTTC,CASSQSDLASYEQYF
-,TRBV18,-,TRBJ2-7,TGTGCCAGCTCACCCACGACACGAAACTACGAGCAGTACTTC,CASSPTTRNYEQYF
-,TRBV7-2,-,TRBJ2-3,TGTGCCAGCAGCTACTTGAGGGGATTCACAGATACGCAGTATTTT,CASSYLRGFTDTQYF
TRBD1,TRBV28,-,TRBJ1-2,TGTGCCAGCAGTTTATCAGGGGGCTATGGCTACACCTTC,CASSLSGGYGYTF
TRBD1,TRBV7-3,-,TRBJ2-3,TGTGCCAGCAGCTTAAGACGTGGAGGACAGGGGCCCACAGATACGCAGTATTTT,CASSLRRGGQGPTDTQYF
TRBD1,TRBV6-1,-,TRBJ1-2,TGTGCCGGCAGTGTAGAGGGGACCCAAGGGGGCAAAGGCTACACCTTC,CAGSVEGTQGGKGYTF
-,TRBV5-1,once,TRBJ2-3,TGCGCCAGCAGCTTGCTTTTCCAGAGCACAGATACGCAGTATTTT,CASSLLFQSTDTQYF
TRBD1,TRBV10-3,-,TRBJ1-2,TGTGCCATCAGTGAGCTACGACAGGGCGGCTATGGCTACACCTTC,CAISELRQGGYGYTF
TRBD1,TRBV27,-,TRBJ2-1,TGTGCCAGCAGCGACAGGGCACTTAGCTCCTACAATGAGCAGTTCTTC,CASSDRALSSYNEQFF
-,TRBV7-2,medium-sized,TRBJ1-2,TGTGCCAGCAGCTTAGAATTCGGCTACCTCTATGGCTACACCTTC,CASSLEFGYLYGYTF
TRBD1,TRBV4-1,many,TRBJ1-2,TGCGCCAGCAGCTTACAGGGGAGCTATGGCTACACCTTC,CASSLQGSYGYTF
TRBD1,TRBV5-5,-,TRBJ2-7,TGTGCCAGCAGGGCCGGGACAGGATTGTACGAGCAGTACTTC,CASRAGTGLYEQYF
-,TRBV4-2,-,TRBJ2-3,TGTGCCAGCAGCCCCGGACTGGGTAGCACAGATACGCAGTATTTT,CASSPGLGSTDTQYF
TRBD1,TRBV5-1,-,TRBJ1-6,TGCGCCAGCAGCTTGGAGACAGGGACTTTTTTACCCCTCCACTTT,CASSLETGTFLPLHF
-,TRBV21-1,-,TRBJ1-1,TGTGCCAGCAGCAAAGGTTGGGGGGCCCCTGAAGCTTTCTTT,CASSKGWGAPEAFF
-,TRBV7-9,-,TRBJ1-5,TGTGCCAGCAGCTTGGTGGATCAGCCCCAGCATTTT,CASSLVDQPQHF
-,TRBV6-4,few,TRBJ1-1,TGTGCCAGCCCCACGACAGGCGGAGTCGCTTTCTTT,CASPTTGGVAFF
TRBD1,TRBV27,-,TRBJ2-3,TGTGCCAGCAGTTTATTCCACCCGAGGGGGCATGTAGATACGCAGTATTTT,CASSLFHPRGHVDTQYF
TRBD2,TRBV5-1,-,TRBJ2-3,TGCGCCAGTAGTGCTAGCGGGGGACCCACAGATACGCAGTATTTT,CASSASGGPTDTQYF
-,TRBV5-1,-,TRBJ1-3,TGCGCCAGCAGCGCCAACCTACAGGGTACTGGAAACACCATATATTTT,CASSANLQGTGNTIYF
-,TRBV19,few,TRBJ1-5,TGTGCCAGTACTGACCGTCTAGGTAAGGGCAATCAGCCCCAGCATTTT,CASTDRLGKGNQPQHF
-,TRBV29-1,-,TRBJ1-2,TGCAGCGTTTTACGGGACCGGGCGGGTGGATATGGCTACACCTTC,CSVLRDRAGGYGYTF
TRBD1,TRBV4-1,-,TRBJ1-2,TGCGCCAGCAGCCAACCGGGACAGGGCAGCCATGGCTACACCTTC,CASSQPGQGSHGYTF
-,TRBV2,-,TRBJ1-5,TGTGCCAGCAGTGAACAGGTCGCGGATCAGCCCCAGCATTTT,CASSEQVADQPQHF
-,TRBV6-4,-,TRBJ1-5,TGTGCCAGCAGGCCCCCGGGACTCTATAGCAATCAGCCCCAGCATTTT,CASRPPGLYSNQPQHF
-,TRBV25-1,-,TRBJ1-5,TGTGCCAGCTCAGGTTTAAATAGCAATCAGCCCCAGCATTTT,CASSGLNSNQPQHF
-,TRBV5-5,few,TRBJ2-4,TGTGCCAGCAGCCCCCGCCCGGAGGTGAACATTCAGTACTTC,CASSPRPEVNIQYF